The sequence of this T cell receptor (beta chain) was determined in a study of blood T cell repertoires in COVID-19. Whole-study context: Donors in the United States, Italy and Spain gave samples during acute or convalescent COVID-19. PBMCs, B-cell-depleted T cells, or T cells were the source of the cDNA or gDNA that made up the material.

In the source study's methods: From reference gene primer amplification, estimates of nucleated cell counts were derived. Some clones are missing from TCRdb's copy, which holds only in-frame ones; the method was immunoSEQ multiplex PCR. The V and J calls and clone size were taken over from that table, and D and trimming were inferred from the DNA. The sample holds roughly 140,000 clones; almost 90% are singletons and the top ten take 2.3%. V was cut by 5 bases and J by 9 bases, with 11 bases left in between. Per the germline V gene, CDR1 is MDHEN and CDR2 is SYDVKM. This CDR3 is built from 12 residues.

The clonotype comes from a human donor in a cohort sampled during active COVID-19. The sequenced sample consisted of peripheral blood. V and J are TRBV28 and TRBJ2-1; D ambiguous. The CDR3 protein is CASSPNFGEQFF. CDR3 nucleotides: TGTGCCAGCAGTCCCAACTTTGGTGAGCAGTTCTTC.